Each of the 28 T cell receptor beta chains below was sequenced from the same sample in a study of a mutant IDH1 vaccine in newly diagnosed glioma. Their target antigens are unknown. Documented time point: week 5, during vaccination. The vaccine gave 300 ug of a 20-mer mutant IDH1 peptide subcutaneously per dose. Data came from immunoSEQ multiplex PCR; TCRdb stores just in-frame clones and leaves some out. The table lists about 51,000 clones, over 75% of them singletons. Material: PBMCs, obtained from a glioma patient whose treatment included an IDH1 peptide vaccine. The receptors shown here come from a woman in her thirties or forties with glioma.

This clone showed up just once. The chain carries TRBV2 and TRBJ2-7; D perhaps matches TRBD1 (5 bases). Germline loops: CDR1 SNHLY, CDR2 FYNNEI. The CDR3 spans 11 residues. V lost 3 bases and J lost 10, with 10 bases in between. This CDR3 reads CASSEYQGQYF. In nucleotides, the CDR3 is TGTGCCAGCAGTGAGTACCAGGGTCAGTACTTC.

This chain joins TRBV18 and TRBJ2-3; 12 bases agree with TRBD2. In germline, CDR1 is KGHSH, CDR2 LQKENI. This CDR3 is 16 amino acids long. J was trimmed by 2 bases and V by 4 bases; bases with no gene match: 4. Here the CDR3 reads CASSLTSGGPTDTQYF. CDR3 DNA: TGTGCCAGCTCACTTACTAGCGGGGGGCCCACAGATACGCAGTATTTT. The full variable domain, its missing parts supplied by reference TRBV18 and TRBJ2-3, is NAGVMQNPRHLVRRRGQEARLRCSPMKGHSHVYWYRQLPEEGLKFMVYLQKENIIDESGMPKERFSAEFPKEGPSILRIQQVVRGDSAAYFCASSLTSGGPTDTQYFGPGTRLTVL.

For the CDR3, the DNA is TGTGCCAGCAGCCAGGAGACTAGTCGTAATGAGCAGTTCTTC. Translated: CASSQETSRNEQFF. This chain links TRBV4-2 with TRBJ2-1, with a weak D call TRBD2 (6 bases). The CDR3 loop spans 14 amino acids. V was pared by 3 bases and J by 7 bases, with 13 bases between. CDR1 LGHNA and CDR2 YNFKEQ come from the germline V gene.

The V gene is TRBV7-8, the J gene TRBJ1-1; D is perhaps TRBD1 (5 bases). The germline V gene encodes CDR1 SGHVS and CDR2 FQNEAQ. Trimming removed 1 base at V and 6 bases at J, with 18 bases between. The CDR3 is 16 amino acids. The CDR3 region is CASSLEVWGSNAEAFF. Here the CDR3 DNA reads TGTGCCAGCAGCTTAGAGGTTTGGGGGAGTAACGCTGAAGCTTTCTTT. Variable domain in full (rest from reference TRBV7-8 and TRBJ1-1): GAGVSQSPRYKVAKRGQDVALRCDPISGHVSLFWYQQALGQGPEFLTYFQNEAQLDKSGLPSDRFFAERPEGSVSTLKIQRTQQEDSAVYLCASSLEVWGSNAEAFFGQGTRLTVV.

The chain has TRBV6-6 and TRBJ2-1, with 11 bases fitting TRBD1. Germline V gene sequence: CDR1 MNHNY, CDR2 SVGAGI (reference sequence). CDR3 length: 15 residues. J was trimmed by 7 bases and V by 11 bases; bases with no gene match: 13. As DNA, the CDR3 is TGTGCCGCAACGGGTAGGACAGGGGGCAGGAATGAGCAGTTCTTC. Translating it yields CAATGRTGGRNEQFF.

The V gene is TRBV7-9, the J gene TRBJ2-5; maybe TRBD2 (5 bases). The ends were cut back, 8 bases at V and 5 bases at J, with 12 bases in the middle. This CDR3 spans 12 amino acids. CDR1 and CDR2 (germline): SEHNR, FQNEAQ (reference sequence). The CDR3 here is CASGLGEETQYF. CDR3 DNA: TGTGCCAGCGGTCTGGGAGAGGAGACCCAGTACTTC.

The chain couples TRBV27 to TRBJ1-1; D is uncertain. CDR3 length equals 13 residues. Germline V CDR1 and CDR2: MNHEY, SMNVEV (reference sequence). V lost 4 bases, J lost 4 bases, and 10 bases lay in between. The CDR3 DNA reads TGTGCCAGCAGTTCCGGGGTAGGCACTGAAGCTTTCTTT. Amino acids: CASSSGVGTEAFF.

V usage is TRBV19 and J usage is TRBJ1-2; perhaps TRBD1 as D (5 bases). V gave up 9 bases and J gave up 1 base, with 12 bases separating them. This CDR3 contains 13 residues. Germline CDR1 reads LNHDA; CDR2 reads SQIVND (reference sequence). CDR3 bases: TGTGCCAGGATAGACAGCCTTAACTATGGCTACACCTTC. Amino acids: CARIDSLNYGYTF.

As DNA, the CDR3 is TGTGCCAGTCGTTGGAACACTGAAGCTTTCTTT. Translating gives CASRWNTEAFF. This chain connects TRBV27 to TRBJ1-1; D is unresolved. The CDR3 consists of 11 residues. V lost 9 bases to trimming and J lost 1 base, with 6 bases between them. Germline loops: CDR1 MNHEY, CDR2 SMNVEV (reference sequence).

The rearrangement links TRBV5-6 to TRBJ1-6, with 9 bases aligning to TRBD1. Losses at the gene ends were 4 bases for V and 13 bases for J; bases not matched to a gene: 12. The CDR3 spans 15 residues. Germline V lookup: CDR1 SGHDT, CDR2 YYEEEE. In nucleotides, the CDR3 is TGTGCCAGCAGCCCCGGGACAGGGCCCCAAGCTCCCCTCCACTTT. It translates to CASSPGTGPQAPLHF.

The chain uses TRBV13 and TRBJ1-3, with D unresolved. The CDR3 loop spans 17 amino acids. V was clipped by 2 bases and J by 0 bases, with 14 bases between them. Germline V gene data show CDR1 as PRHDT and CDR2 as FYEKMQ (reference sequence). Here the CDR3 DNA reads TGTGCCAGCAGCTTAAGGAGCGGGCGGATCTCTGGAAACACCATATATTTT. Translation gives CASSLRSGRISGNTIYF.

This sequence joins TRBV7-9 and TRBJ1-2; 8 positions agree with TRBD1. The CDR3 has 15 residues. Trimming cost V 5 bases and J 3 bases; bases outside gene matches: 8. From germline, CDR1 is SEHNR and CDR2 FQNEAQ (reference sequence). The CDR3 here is CASSAAGGVDYGYTF. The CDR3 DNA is TGTGCCAGCAGCGCAGCAGGGGGCGTCGACTATGGCTACACCTTC.

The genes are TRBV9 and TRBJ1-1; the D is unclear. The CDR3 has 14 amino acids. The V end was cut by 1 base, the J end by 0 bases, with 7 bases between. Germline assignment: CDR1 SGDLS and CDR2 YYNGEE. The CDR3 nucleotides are TGTGCCAGCAGCGTAAGTGGGATGAACACTGAAGCTTTCTTT. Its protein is CASSVSGMNTEAFF.

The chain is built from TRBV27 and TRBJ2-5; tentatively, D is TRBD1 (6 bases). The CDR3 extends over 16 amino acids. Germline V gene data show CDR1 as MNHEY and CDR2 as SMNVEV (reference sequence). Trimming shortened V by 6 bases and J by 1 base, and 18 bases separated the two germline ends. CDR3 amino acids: CASSSRDKPSQETQYF. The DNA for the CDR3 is TGTGCCAGCAGCTCCCGGGACAAACCTTCCCAAGAGACCCAGTACTTC.

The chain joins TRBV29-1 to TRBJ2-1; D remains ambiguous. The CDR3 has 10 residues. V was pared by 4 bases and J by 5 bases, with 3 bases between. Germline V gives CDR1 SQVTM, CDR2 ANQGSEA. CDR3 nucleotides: TGCAGCGTTGCAAACAATGAGCAGTTCTTC. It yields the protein CSVANNEQFF.

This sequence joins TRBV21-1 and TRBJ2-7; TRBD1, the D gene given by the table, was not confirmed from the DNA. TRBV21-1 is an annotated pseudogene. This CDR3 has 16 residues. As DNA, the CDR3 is TGTGCCAGCAGCAAAGAGGAATGGGCAGCCGCCTACGAGCAGTACTTC. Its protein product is CASSKEEWAAAYEQYF.

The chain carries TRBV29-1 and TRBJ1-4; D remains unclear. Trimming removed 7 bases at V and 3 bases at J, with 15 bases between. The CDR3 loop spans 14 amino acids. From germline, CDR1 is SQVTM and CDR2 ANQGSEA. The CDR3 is CSALDGLSNEKLFF. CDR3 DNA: TGCAGCGCTCTCGACGGTTTATCTAATGAAAAACTGTTTTTT.

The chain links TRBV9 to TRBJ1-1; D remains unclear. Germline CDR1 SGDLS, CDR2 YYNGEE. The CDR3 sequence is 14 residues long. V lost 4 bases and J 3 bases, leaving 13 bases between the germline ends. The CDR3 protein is CASSHGWRDTEAFF. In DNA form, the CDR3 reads TGTGCCAGCAGCCATGGATGGAGGGACACTGAAGCTTTCTTT. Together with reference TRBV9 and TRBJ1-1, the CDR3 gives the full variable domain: DSGVTQTPKHLITATGQRVTLRCSPRSGDLSVYWYQQSLDQGLQFLIQYYNGEERAKGNILERFSAQQFPDLHSELNLSSLELGDSALYFCASSHGWRDTEAFFGQGTRLTVV.

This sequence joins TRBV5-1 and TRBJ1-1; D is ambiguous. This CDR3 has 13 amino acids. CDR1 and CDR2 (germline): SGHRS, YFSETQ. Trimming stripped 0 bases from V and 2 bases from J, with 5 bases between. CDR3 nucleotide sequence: TGCGCCAGCAGCTTGGGAGCTAACACTGAAGCTTTCTTT. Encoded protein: CASSLGANTEAFF.

CDR3 protein: CASSNNRAEAFF. Written as DNA, the CDR3 is TGTGCCAGTAGTAACAACAGGGCCGAAGCTTTCTTT. V and J are TRBV19 and TRBJ1-1, with D tentatively TRBD1 (6 bases). The length of the CDR3 is 12 residues. CDR1 is LNHDA and CDR2 is SQIVND in the germline V gene (reference sequence). V gave up 4 bases and J gave up 8 bases, with 11 bases separating them.

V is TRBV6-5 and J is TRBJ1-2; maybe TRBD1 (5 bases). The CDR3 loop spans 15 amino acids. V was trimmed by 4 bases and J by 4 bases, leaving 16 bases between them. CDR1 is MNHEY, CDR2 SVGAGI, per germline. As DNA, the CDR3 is TGTGCCAGCAGTTTCTTGGGGGAGACCGTCTATGGCTACACCTTC. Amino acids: CASSFLGETVYGYTF.

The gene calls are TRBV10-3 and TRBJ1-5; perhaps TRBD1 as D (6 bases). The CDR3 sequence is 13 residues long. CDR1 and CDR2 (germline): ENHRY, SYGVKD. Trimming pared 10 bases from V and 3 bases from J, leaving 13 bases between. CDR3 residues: CASRAGANQPQHF. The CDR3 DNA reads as TGTGCCAGTAGGGCGGGGGCCAATCAGCCCCAGCATTTT.

CDR3 coding DNA: TGTGCCAGCAGAGCGGACACAAACACTGAAGCTTTCTTT. Protein sequence: CASRADTNTEAFF. The V and J genes are TRBV9 and TRBJ1-1; tentatively, D is TRBD1 (5 bases). CDR1 is SGDLS and CDR2 is YYNGEE in the germline V gene. The CDR3 totals 13 residues. V was trimmed by 5 bases and J by 2 bases, leaving 10 bases between them.

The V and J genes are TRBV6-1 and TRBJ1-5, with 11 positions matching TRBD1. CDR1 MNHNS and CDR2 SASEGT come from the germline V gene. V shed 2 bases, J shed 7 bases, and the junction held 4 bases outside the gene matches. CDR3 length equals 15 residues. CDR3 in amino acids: CASSEWTGGGQPQHF. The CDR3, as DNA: TGTGCCAGCAGTGAATGGACAGGGGGCGGACAGCCCCAGCATTTT.

CDR3 in DNA: TGTGCCAGCAGTGGACCCCGGACAGGGGGGACAGATACGCAGTATTTT. Translated, it gives CASSGPRTGGTDTQYF. The chain couples TRBV2 to TRBJ2-3; the match to TRBD1 covers 10 bases. Germline V gene data show CDR1 as SNHLY and CDR2 as FYNNEI. V trimming: 4 bases; J trimming: 3 bases; junction bases outside the gene matches: 7. The length of the CDR3 is 16 residues.

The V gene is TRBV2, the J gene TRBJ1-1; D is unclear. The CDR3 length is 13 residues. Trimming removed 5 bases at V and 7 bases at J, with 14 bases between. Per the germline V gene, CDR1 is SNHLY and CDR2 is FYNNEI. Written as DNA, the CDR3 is TGTGCCAGCAGTCCCCAAGGACTTGATGAAGCTTTCTTT. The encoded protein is CASSPQGLDEAFF.

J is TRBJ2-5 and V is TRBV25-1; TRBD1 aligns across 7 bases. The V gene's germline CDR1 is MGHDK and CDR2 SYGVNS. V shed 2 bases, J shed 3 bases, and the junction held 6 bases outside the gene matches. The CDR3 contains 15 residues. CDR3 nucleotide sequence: TGTGCCAGCAGTGAACACAGGGGCCCCGAAGAGACCCAGTACTTC. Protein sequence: CASSEHRGPEETQYF. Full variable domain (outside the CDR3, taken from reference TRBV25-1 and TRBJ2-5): EADIYQTPRYLVIGTGKKITLECSQTMGHDKMYWYQQDPGMELHLIHYSYGVNSTEKGDLSSESTVSRIRTEHFPLTLESARPSHTSQYLCASSEHRGPEETQYFGPGTRLLVL.

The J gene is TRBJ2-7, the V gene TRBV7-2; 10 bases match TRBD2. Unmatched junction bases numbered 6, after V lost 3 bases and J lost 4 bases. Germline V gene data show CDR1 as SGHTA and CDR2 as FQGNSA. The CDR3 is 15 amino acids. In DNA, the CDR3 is TGTGCCAGCAGCTTGCTAAGCGGGGGGGCATACGAGCAGTACTTC. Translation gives CASSLLSGGAYEQYF.